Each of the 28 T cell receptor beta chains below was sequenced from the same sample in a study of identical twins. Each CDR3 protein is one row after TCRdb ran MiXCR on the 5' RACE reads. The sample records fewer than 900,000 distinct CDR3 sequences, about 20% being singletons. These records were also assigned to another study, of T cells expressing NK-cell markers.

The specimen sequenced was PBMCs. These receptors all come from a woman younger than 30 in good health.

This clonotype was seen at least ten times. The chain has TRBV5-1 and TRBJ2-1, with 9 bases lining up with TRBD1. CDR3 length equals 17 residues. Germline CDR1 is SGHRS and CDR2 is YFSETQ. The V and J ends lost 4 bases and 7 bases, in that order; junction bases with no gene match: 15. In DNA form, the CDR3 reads TGCGCCAGCAGCCCGGACTATACTTCCGGGACAGGGAATGAGCAGTTCTTC. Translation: CASSPDYTSGTGNEQFF.

CDR3 coding DNA: TGTGCCAGCAGCTTATTCAGCCGCACCGGGGAGCTGTTTTTT. It yields the protein CASSLFSRTGELFF. This sequence joins TRBV7-2 and TRBJ2-2; D is undetermined. Deletions cut 2 bases from V and 4 bases from J, with 8 bases between. This CDR3 comprises 14 residues. Germline loops: CDR1 SGHTA, CDR2 FQGNSA.

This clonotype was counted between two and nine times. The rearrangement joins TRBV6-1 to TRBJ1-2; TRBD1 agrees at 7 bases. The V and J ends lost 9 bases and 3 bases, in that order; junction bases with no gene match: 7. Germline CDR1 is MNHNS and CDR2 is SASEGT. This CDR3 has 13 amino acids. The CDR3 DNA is TGTGCCAGTAAAGACAGGGAACACTATGGCTACACCTTC. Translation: CASKDREHYGYTF.

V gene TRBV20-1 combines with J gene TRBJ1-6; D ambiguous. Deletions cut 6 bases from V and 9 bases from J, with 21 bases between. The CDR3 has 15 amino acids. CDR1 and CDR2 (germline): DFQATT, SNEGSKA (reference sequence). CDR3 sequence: CSAVPRGIGSSPLHF. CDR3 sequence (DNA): TGCAGTGCCGTTCCTCGGGGTATCGGGAGTTCACCCCTCCACTTT.

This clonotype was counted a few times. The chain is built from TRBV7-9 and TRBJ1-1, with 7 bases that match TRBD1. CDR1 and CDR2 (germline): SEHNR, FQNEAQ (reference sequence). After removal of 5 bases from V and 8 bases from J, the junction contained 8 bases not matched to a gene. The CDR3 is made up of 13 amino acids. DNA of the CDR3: TGTGCCAGCAGCCCAGGGGGGAGATGGGAAGCTTTCTTT. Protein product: CASSPGGRWEAFF.

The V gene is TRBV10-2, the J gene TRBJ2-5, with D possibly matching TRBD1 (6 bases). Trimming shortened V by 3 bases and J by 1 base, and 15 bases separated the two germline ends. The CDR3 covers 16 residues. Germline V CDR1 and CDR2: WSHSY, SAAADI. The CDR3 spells CASSDPSRDIQETQYF. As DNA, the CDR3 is TGCGCCAGCAGTGACCCGTCCCGGGACATCCAAGAGACCCAGTACTTC.

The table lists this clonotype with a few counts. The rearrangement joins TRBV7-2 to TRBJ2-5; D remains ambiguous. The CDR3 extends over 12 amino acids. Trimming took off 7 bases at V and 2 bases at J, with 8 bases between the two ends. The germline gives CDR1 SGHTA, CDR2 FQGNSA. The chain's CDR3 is CASTALQETQYF. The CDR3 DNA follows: TGTGCCAGCACCGCTCTACAAGAGACCCAGTACTTC.

The CDR3 DNA reads as TGTGCCAGCACCCAAGGCGGGAACAATGAGCAGTTCTTC. It translates to CASTQGGNNEQFF. This rearrangement joins TRBV6-1 to TRBJ2-1; maybe TRBD2 (6 bases). CDR3 length equals 13 residues. Trimming pared 7 bases from V and 5 bases from J, leaving 12 bases between. Germline V gene data show CDR1 as MNHNS and CDR2 as SASEGT.

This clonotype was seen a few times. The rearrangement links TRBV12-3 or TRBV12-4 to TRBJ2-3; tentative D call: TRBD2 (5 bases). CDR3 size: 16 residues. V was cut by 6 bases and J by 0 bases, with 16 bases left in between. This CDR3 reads CASSNPVGGSTDTQYF. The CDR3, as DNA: TGTGCCAGCAGCAATCCAGTCGGCGGGAGCACAGATACGCAGTATTTT.

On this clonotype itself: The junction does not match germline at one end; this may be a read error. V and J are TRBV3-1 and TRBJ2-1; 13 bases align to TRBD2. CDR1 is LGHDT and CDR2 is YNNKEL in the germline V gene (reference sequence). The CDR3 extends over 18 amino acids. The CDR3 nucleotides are TGTGCCTGCAGTTTACGGACTAGCGGGAGCGGTCTAGTCGATGAGCAGTTCTTC. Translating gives CACSLRTSGSGLVDEQFF.

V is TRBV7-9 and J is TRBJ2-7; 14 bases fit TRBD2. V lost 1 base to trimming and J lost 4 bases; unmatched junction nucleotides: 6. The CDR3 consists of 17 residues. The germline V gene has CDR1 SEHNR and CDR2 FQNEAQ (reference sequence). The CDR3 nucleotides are TGTGCCAGCAGCTTAGGGGGACTAGCGGGGGTAGTTTACGAGCAGTACTTC. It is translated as CASSLGGLAGVVYEQYF.

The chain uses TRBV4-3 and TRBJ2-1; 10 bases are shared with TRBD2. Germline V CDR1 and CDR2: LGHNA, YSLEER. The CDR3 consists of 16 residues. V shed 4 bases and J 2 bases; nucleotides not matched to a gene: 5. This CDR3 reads CASSLGTSEAYNEQFF. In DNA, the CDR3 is TGCGCCAGCAGCCTCGGGACTAGCGAAGCCTACAATGAGCAGTTCTTC.

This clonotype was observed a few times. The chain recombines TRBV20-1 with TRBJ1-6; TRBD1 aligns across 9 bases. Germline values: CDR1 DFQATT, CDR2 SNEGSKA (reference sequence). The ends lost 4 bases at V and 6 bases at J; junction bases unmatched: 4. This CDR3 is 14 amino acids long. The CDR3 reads CSAKRQGGNSPLHF. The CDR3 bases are TGCAGTGCTAAGCGACAGGGGGGTAATTCACCCCTCCACTTT.

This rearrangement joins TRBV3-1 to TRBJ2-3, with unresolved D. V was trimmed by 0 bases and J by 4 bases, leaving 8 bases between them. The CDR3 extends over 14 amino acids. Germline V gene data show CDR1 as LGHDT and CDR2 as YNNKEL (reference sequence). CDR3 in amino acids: CASSQDPHSDTQYF. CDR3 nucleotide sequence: TGTGCCAGCAGCCAAGACCCGCACTCAGATACGCAGTATTTT.

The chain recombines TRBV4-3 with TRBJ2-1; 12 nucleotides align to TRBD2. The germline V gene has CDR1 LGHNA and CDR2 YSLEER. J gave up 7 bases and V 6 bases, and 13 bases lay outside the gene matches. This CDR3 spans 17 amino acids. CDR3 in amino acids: CASSPFRLAGDVNEQFF. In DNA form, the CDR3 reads TGCGCCAGCAGTCCCTTTCGACTAGCGGGAGATGTAAATGAGCAGTTCTTC.

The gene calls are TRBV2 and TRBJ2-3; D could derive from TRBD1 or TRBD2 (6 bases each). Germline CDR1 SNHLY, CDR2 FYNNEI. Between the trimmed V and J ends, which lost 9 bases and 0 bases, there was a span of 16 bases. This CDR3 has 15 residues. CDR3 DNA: TGTGCCAGTACCCAAGGGGGGTGGAGCACAGATACGCAGTATTTT. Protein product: CASTQGGWSTDTQYF.

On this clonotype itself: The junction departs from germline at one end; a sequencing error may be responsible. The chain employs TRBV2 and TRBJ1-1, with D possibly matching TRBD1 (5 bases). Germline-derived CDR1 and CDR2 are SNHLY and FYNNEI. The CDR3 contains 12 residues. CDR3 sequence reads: CASSGQNAEAFF. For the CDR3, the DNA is TGTGCCAGCAGTGGACAGAACGCTGAAGCTTTCTTT.

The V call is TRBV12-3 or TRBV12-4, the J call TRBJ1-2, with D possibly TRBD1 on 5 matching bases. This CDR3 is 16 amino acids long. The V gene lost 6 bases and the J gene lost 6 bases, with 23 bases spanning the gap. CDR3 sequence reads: CASRRGEGPRGDGYTF. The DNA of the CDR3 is TGTGCCAGCAGGAGGGGTGAGGGCCCAAGGGGCGATGGCTACACCTTC.

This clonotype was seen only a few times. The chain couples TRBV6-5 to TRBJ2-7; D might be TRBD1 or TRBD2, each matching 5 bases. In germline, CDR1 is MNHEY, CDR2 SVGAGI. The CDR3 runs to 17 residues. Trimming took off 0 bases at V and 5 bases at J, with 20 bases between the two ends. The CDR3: CASSYSIPRGRGDEQYF. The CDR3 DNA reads TGTGCCAGCAGTTACTCGATTCCCCGGGGTCGAGGGGACGAGCAGTACTTC.

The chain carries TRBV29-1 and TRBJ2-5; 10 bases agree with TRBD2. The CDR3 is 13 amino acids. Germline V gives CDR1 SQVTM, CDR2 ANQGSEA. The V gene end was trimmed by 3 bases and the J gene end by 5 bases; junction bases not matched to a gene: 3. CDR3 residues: CSVEERGGETQYF. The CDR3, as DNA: TGCAGCGTTGAGGAGCGGGGGGGGGAGACCCAGTACTTC.

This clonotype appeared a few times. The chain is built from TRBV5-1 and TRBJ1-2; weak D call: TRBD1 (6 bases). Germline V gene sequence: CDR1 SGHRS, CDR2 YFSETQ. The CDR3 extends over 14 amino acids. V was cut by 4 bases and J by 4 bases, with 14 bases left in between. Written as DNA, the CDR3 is TGCGCCAGCAGCCCCGGACAGAAAACCTATGGCTACACCTTC. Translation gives CASSPGQKTYGYTF. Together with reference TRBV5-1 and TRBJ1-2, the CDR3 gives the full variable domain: KAGVTQTPRYLIKTRGQQVTLSCSPISGHRSVSWYQQTPGQGLQFLFEYFSETQRNKGNFPGRFSGRQFSNSRSEMNVSTLELGDSALYLCASSPGQKTYGYTFGSGTRLTVV.

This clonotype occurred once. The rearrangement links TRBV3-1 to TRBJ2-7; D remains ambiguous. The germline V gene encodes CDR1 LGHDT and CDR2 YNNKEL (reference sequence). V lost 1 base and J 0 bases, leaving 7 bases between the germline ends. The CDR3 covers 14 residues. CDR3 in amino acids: CASSQVFSSYEQYF. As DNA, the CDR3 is TGTGCCAGCAGCCAAGTGTTTAGCTCCTACGAGCAGTACTTC.

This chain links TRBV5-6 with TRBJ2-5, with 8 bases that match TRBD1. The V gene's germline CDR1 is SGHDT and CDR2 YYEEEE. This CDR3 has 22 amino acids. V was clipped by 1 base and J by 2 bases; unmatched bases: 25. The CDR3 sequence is CASSLLLSPESTGTGLQETQYF. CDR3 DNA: TGTGCCAGCAGCTTGTTGCTTTCTCCTGAGTCGACAGGGACAGGTTTGCAAGAGACCCAGTACTTC.

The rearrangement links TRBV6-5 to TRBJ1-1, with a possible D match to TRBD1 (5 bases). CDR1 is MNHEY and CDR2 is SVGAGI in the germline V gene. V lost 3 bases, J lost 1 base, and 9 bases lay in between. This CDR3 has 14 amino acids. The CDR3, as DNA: TGTGCCAGCAGTTATGGAGGGACGAACACTGAAGCTTTCTTT. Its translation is CASSYGGTNTEAFF.

CDR3 in DNA: TGCGCCAGCATGGGGGGCTACCAAGAGACCCAGTACTTC. It encodes CASMGGYQETQYF. The chain couples TRBV10-2 to TRBJ2-5; tentatively, D is TRBD1 or TRBD2 (6 bases each). There are 13 residues in the CDR3. The V and J ends lost 7 bases and 0 bases respectively, with 9 bases between them. From germline, CDR1 is WSHSY and CDR2 SAAADI.

The CDR3 reads CSVRPNFAGVNEQFF. The CDR3 DNA sequence: TGCAGTGTCCGACCCAACTTCGCGGGAGTCAATGAGCAGTTCTTC. The V gene is TRBV20-1, the J gene TRBJ2-1; 7 positions agree with TRBD2. J gave up 6 bases and V 7 bases, and 15 bases lay outside the gene matches. CDR1 DFQATT and CDR2 SNEGSKA come from the germline V gene (reference sequence). This CDR3 is built from 15 residues.

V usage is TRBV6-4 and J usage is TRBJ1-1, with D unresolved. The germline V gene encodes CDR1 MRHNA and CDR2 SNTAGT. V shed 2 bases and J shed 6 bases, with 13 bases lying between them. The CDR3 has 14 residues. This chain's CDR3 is CASSDRVGFPEAFF. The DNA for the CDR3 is TGTGCCAGCAGTGACAGGGTTGGATTTCCTGAAGCTTTCTTT.

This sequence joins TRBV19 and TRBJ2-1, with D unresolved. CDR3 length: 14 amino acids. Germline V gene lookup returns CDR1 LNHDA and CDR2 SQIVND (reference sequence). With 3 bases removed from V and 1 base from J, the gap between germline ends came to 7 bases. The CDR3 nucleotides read TGTGCCAGTAGTATCTACGGTTCCTACAATGAGCAGTTCTTC. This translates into CASSIYGSYNEQFF.